This TCR beta chain emerged from a study of T cell repertoires in cytomegalovirus infection. Whole-study context: CMV infection together with matching HLA type was indicated by public TCR beta signatures. Study-wide findings and caveats: The ex vivo response showed dominance by HLA-C-restricted CMV-specific TCR beta clonotypes. There were carriers of CMV plus the relevant HLA, and cumulative public TCR beta family frequency identified them.

TCRdb used MiXCR to reprocess the reads, holding one entry per CDR3 protein. The data contain approximately 400,000 distinct CDR3 sequences, approximately 31% of them singletons. This clonotype was observed a handful of times. The antigen remains undetermined. This TCR was recovered from a human donor in good health (CMV status not recorded). Some clones in this sample may be carry-over from other donors' samples. Sequenced sample: PBMCs.

Here the CDR3 DNA reads TGTGCCAGCAGCCGGGACAGGGGGCCCGAGCAGTACTTC. This codes for CASSRDRGPEQYF. This chain joins TRBV2 and TRBJ2-7, with 12 bases aligning to TRBD1. The germline CDR1 and CDR2 sequences are SNHLY and FYNNEI. The CDR3 has 13 residues. Germline trimming cut 6 bases from V and 6 bases from J; bases unmatched to any gene: 3.